This record concerns one T cell receptor (beta chain) sequence. The target antigen is unknown. The record originates from a study of tumor and adjacent non-tumor tissue in lung cancer. Across the whole study: Histology: about twelve adenocarcinoma, a couple of squamous cell carcinoma, 1 small cell lung cancer. On average, productive TCRbeta reads reached about 4.4 million per sample. Study-level points and caveats: Higher tumor TCR diversity was associated with shorter survival. Compared with tumor, normal lung showed significantly lower TCR diversity.

No cell sorting was done before RNA was extracted from the tissue. TCRbeta libraries were built with three rounds of nested PCR, modified from ARM-PCR. TCRdb re-analysed the multiplex PCR reads in MiXCR, keeping a single row per CDR3 protein. The sample shows approximately 100,000 distinct CDR3 sequences, roughly 80% of them seen only once. What was sequenced was lung tumor tissue. The TCR sequence derives from a woman aged 55-75 years with non-small cell lung cancer.

The CDR3, as DNA: TGTGCCAGCAGCCAACATGGGGCGAGAAAGGGGGAGCTGTTTTTT. Its translation: CASSQHGARKGELFF. V is TRBV7-2 and J is TRBJ2-2; possibly TRBD1 for D (5 bases). The CDR3 length is 15 residues. The V end was cut by 5 bases, the J end by 8 bases, with 18 bases between. Germline CDR1 and CDR2: SGHTA and FQGNSA. The full variable domain, rest sourced from reference TRBV7-2 and TRBJ2-2, is GAGVSQSPSNKVTEKGKDVELRCDPISGHTALYWYRQSLGQGLEFLIYFQGNSAPDKSGLPSDRFSAERTGGSVSTLTIQRTQQEDSAVYLCASSQHGARKGELFFGEGSRLTVL.